This T cell receptor (beta chain) was obtained from a study of blood T cells in healthy people across ages. For the second PCR, which ran for 7 to 11 cycles, a sample-barcoded 5' primer and a J-beta primer mix were used. A single record per CDR3 protein comes from TCRdb applying MiXCR to the 5' RACE reads. In the table there are over 700,000 distinct CDR3 sequences, 20% to 25% of which are singletons. This clonotype has a handful of counts. V lost 1 base to trimming and J lost 6 bases, with 7 bases between them. The CDR3 length is 13 residues. The germline CDR1 and CDR2 sequences are MGHRA and YSYEKL. These data were likewise used in another study, on T cells of mothers and their children.

The V gene is TRBV4-1, the J gene TRBJ2-1; D is uncertain. The TCR was taken from a boy aged 5-17 years in good health. Sequences were obtained from blood. The CDR3 DNA sequence: TGCGCCAGCAGCCAAGGGGCCCCCAATGAGCAGTTCTTC. This gives the protein CASSQGAPNEQFF.